Listed below are T cell receptor beta chains from one sample, sequenced in a study of T cells in localized non-small cell lung cancer. Using immunoSEQ multiplex PCR, the repertoire was profiled, and TCRdb retains in-frame clones only, with some absent. The table lists around 140,000 clones, about 90% of them singletons. This sample comprised peripheral blood, obtained before any cancer treatment. The origin of the receptors is a female donor older than 55 with stage I lung adenocarcinoma. Both conserved end residues are part of each CDR3. The D gene is left open where the match is weak. Clone size, where shown, is once, few, many, or a class for clones that have expanded.

TGTGCCAGCAGTTCCCAGAGGCTCAATCTGTTTTTT CASSSQRLNLFF TRBJ1-4 TRBV11-2 . .
TGTGCCAGCAGCCTCTTACAGGTACTTCCCCCCTACGAGCAGTACTTC CASSLLQVLPPYEQYF TRBJ2-7 TRBV11-3 . .
TGTGCCAGCAGCGTACTAGCGGGAGCGAGCAATGAGCAGTTCTTC CASSVLAGASNEQFF TRBJ2-1 TRBV9 once TRBD2
TGTGCCAGCAGCCCAAACCCAAACACCATATATTTT CASSPNPNTIYF TRBJ1-3 TRBV11-2 once .
TGCGCCAGCAGCCGGACAGGAAATTATAATGAAAAACTGTTTTTT CASSRTGNYNEKLFF TRBJ1-4 TRBV5-1 . TRBD1
TGTGCCAGCAGCTTGGGGGGGGGTAGCACAGATACGCAGTATTTT CASSLGGGSTDTQYF TRBJ2-3 TRBV5-4 . TRBD2
TGTGCCAGCAGCCCAGGAGGGGGGAGTAAGGAGACCCAGTACTTC CASSPGGGSKETQYF TRBJ2-5 TRBV11-3 . .
TGCGCCAGCAGCGCCAACACAGATACGCAGTATTTT CASSANTDTQYF TRBJ2-3 TRBV5-1 . .
TGTGCCAGCCAAGGGCGTGACAGGGGGCAAGAGACCCAGTACTTC CASQGRDRGQETQYF TRBJ2-5 TRBV2 . TRBD1
TGTGCCATCAGTGGTTTTCCGGGACAGGGCGACACCGGGGAGCTGTTTTTT CAISGFPGQGDTGELFF TRBJ2-2 TRBV10-3 . TRBD1
TGTGCCAGCAGCTTAGGGCACAACACTGAAGCTTTCTTT CASSLGHNTEAFF TRBJ1-1 TRBV7-3 . .
TGTGCCAGCAGCCAAGCGAGGGGGCCTGGGACTGAAGCTTTCTTT CASSQARGPGTEAFF TRBJ1-1 TRBV14 . TRBD1
TGTGCCAGCAGCTCGAATACCATGCTTGGCTCCTACAATGAGCAGTTCTTC CASSSNTMLGSYNEQFF TRBJ2-1 TRBV7-6 once .
TGCGCCAGCAGCGACCTCTCTACCGATACGCAGTATTTT CASSDLSTDTQYF TRBJ2-3 TRBV5-1 . .
TGTGCCAGCAGCCCGGACCCTCGCGGCGAGCAGTTCTTC CASSPDPRGEQFF TRBJ2-1 TRBV7-3 once .
TGTGCCAGCTCCTCAAACAGGGAAACTGAAGCTTTCTTT CASSSNRETEAFF TRBJ1-1 TRBV18 once .
TGTGCCAGCAGTTTATCAGGTCAGCCCCAGCATTTT CASSLSGQPQHF TRBJ1-5 TRBV28 . .
TGTGCCAGCAGTGATGAGGGTGGTTGGGCAGATACGCAGTATTTT CASSDEGGWADTQYF TRBJ2-3 TRBV2 . .
TGTGCCAGCAGCCCAAGGTTGTGGAGTAGCACAGATACGCAGTATTTT CASSPRLWSSTDTQYF TRBJ2-3 TRBV9 . .
TGTGCCTGGAGTGCCGGAAAGGGTGCGTACACTGAAGCTTTCTTT CAWSAGKGAYTEAFF TRBJ1-1 TRBV30 . .
TGTGCCAGCAGTTCCTTTTACTCCGGGAGCTCTAATGAAAAACTGTTTTTT CASSSFYSGSSNEKLFF TRBJ1-4 TRBV27 . .
TGCGCCAGCAGCTTGGTGGCCCTAAGACAGGGGCGGAGCGGGGAGCTGTTTTTT CASSLVALRQGRSGELFF TRBJ2-2 TRBV5-1 . TRBD1
TGCGCCAGCAGCCAAGGGCGGGAAGAAAGAAGTAGAGGCGAGCAGTACTTC CASSQGREERSRGEQYF TRBJ2-7 TRBV4-1 . .
TGCGCCTGTGGCGGCCAAGAGACCCAGTACTTC CACGGQETQYF TRBJ2-5 TRBV5-1 . .
TGTGCCAGCAGTTACTTACGACTAGCGGAGCCCTACGAGCAGTACTTC CASSYLRLAEPYEQYF TRBJ2-7 TRBV6-6 . TRBD2
TGCGCCAGCAGTTCAGGAAATGGGGGGAGTTTCGGCGAGCTGTTTTTT CASSSGNGGSFGELFF TRBJ2-2 TRBV5-1 once .
TGCGCCAGCAGCCTACCTGGGACAGGAAATGAAAAACTGTTTTTT CASSLPGTGNEKLFF TRBJ1-4 TRBV5-1 . TRBD1
TGTGCCAGCAGCCCACAGGGGGCAGGCAATCAGCCCCAGCATTTT CASSPQGAGNQPQHF TRBJ1-5 TRBV7-9 few TRBD1
TGCGCCAGCATGAATACGCAGTATTTT CASMNTQYF TRBJ2-3 TRBV5-1 . .
TGCGCCAGCAGCCGGGAGCCGGGACTAGCGGGAGGCTTCCTACACAATGAGCAGTTCTTC CASSREPGLAGGFLHNEQFF TRBJ2-1 TRBV4-1 . TRBD2
TGTGCCAGCAGCTTGTCGGGGCCTGGCAATCAGCCCCAGCATTTT CASSLSGPGNQPQHF TRBJ1-5 TRBV5-6 . .
TGTGCCAGCAGTTTTGAAGGGCATGACACCTTC CASSFEGHDTF TRBJ1-2 TRBV28 . .
TGTGCCTGGCAGAGGGGGCACAACGAGCAGTACTTC CAWQRGHNEQYF TRBJ2-7 TRBV30 . TRBD1
TGTGCCAGCAGTGGTAGCAGGGGGCCCCTTGGGGGCTACACCTTC CASSGSRGPLGGYTF TRBJ1-2 TRBV6-1 . TRBD1
TGTGCCAGTATCGAGCAGAGCTCTGGAAACACCATATATTTT CASIEQSSGNTIYF TRBJ1-3 TRBV19 . .
TGTGCCAGCAGACTTACAGGGGGCTATGGCTACACCTTC CASRLTGGYGYTF TRBJ1-2 TRBV28 . TRBD1
TGTGCCAGCAGTCAACCCGGAAAATCCCTCTATGGCTACACCTTC CASSQPGKSLYGYTF TRBJ1-2 TRBV14 . .
TGTGCCACCAGCCCAACCCTCTCGAACACCGGGGAGCTGTTTTTT CATSPTLSNTGELFF TRBJ2-2 TRBV15 . .
TGTGCCAGCAGCTTCGGCGGACCGCGGTGGGAGACCCAGTACTTC CASSFGGPRWETQYF TRBJ2-5 TRBV11-2 . .
TGTGCCAGCAGTCCTCGCCCCTCGCAGCCCCAGCATTTT CASSPRPSQPQHF TRBJ1-5 TRBV27 . .
TGTGCCAGCTCACCGGGGGGCGCCTCCTCTCTCACCGGGGAGCTGTTTTTT CASSPGGASSLTGELFF TRBJ2-2 TRBV18 . .
TGTGCCAGCAGCTTGGGAACAACGGGGGGCTACACCTTC CASSLGTTGGYTF TRBJ1-2 TRBV5-5 . .
TGTGCCAGCAGTAACCCAGGGGTTCCCGGGGAGCTGTTTTTT CASSNPGVPGELFF TRBJ2-2 TRBV6-6 . .
TGTGCCAGCAGCCAAGTCTCTGGAAACACCATATATTTT CASSQVSGNTIYF TRBJ1-3 TRBV4-2 . .
TGTGCCAGCAGCCCGGGACTCCTCCCGGAGCTGTTTTTT CASSPGLLPELFF TRBJ2-2 TRBV27 once .
TGTGCCTGGAGGGTAGCGGGAGCGGTGGTGGAGACCCAGTACTTC CAWRVAGAVVETQYF TRBJ2-5 TRBV30 . TRBD2
TGCGCCAGCAGCGGTGAACTTGGGGAGACCCAGTACTTC CASSGELGETQYF TRBJ2-5 TRBV5-1 . .
TGTGCCAGCAGGAGGACAGGGGGCCACGAGCAGTACTTC CASRRTGGHEQYF TRBJ2-7 TRBV6-1 . TRBD1
TGTGCCAGCAGCCCCGGCCCCCCGACAGGGTCAGAGACCCAGTACTTC CASSPGPPTGSETQYF TRBJ2-5 TRBV11-2 once TRBD1
TGTGCCAGTAAGGATCAGGACACTGAAGCTTTCTTT CASKDQDTEAFF TRBJ1-1 TRBV19 . .
TGTGCCAGCAGCCGACTAGCGGCCAACACCGGGGAGCTGTTTTTT CASSRLAANTGELFF TRBJ2-2 TRBV28 . TRBD2
TGTGCCAGCAGTTCCCCAGGCTACGAGCAGTACTTC CASSSPGYEQYF TRBJ2-7 TRBV28 . .
TGTGCCAGCAGCAATATAGCGGGAGGGCCAGAGACCCAGTACTTC CASSNIAGGPETQYF TRBJ2-5 TRBV6-5 . TRBD2
TGTGCCAGCAGAGTGGAAGGGACCTATGGCTACACCTTC CASRVEGTYGYTF TRBJ1-2 TRBV28 . .
TGTGCCAGCTCCCGGACAGAAGGCACTGAAGCTTTCTTT CASSRTEGTEAFF TRBJ1-1 TRBV18 . .
TGTGCCAGCAGCTTCGGTGCGCGAGGGTCCTACGAGCAGTACTTC CASSFGARGSYEQYF TRBJ2-7 TRBV5-4 . .
TGTGCCAGCAGAGACAGGTTATCCACAGATACGCAGTATTTT CASRDRLSTDTQYF TRBJ2-3 TRBV2 . .
TGTGCTAGTGGTTTAGGGGGGCATCAGCCCCAGCATTTT CASGLGGHQPQHF TRBJ1-5 TRBV12-5 . .
TGTGCCAGCAGCTTAGAGGTTCTGGACCTTCCAGGGTACTTC CASSLEVLDLPGYF TRBJ2-5 TRBV7-9 . .